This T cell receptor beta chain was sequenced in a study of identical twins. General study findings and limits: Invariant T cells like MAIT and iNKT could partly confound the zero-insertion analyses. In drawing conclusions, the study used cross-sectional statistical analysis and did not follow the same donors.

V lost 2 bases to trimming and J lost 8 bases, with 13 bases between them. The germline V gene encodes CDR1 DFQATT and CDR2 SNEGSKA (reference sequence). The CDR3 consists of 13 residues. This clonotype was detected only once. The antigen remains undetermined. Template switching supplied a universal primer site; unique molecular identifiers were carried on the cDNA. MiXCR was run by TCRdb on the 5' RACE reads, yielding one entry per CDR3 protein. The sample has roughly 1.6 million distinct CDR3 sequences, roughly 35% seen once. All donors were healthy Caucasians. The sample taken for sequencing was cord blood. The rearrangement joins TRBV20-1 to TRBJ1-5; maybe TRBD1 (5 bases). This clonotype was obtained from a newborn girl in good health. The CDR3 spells CSARRELGEPQHF. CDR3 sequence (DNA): TGCAGTGCTAGACGAGAGTTGGGGGAGCCCCAGCATTTT.